This T cell receptor (beta chain) was retrieved from a study of blood T cell repertoires in COVID-19. On the study more broadly: The United States, Italy and Spain provided the acute and convalescent COVID-19 samples. The analysed material was cDNA or gDNA that came from T cells, B-cell-depleted T cells, or PBMCs.

Methods used by the authors: Using reference gene primer amplification, nucleated cell counts were estimated. Repertoires were generated with immunoSEQ multiplex PCR, while TCRdb's copy carries only in-frame clones and drops some. That table gives V, J and clone size, and the DNA gave D and trimming. Of about 200,000 clones detected, roughly 87% appear once; the ten largest clones hold 20% to 25%. Germline loops: CDR1 SNHLY, CDR2 FYNNEI. The CDR3 length is 15 residues. Trimming left V 4 bases short and J 5 bases short, with 17 bases between. The V and J genes are TRBV2 and TRBJ2-5; maybe TRBD2 (6 bases). Specimen: peripheral blood. The source of this sequence is a man aged 55 to 70 with active or convalescent COVID-19. The CDR3 DNA reads as TGTGCCAGCAGTGGGCTTGGGGGGTATATGGAGACCCAGTACTTC. Its translation: CASSGLGGYMETQYF.